This TCR beta chain was obtained from a study of blood T cell repertoires in COVID-19 (TCRdb year 2020). Describing the broader study: Samples covering the acute and convalescent phases of COVID-19 were provided by collaborators in the United States, Italy and Spain. The prospective study material was composed of cDNA or gDNA derived from T cells, B-cell-depleted T cells, or PBMCs. The samples were drawn from the first 160 participants of the ongoing ImmuneRACE study and from over 950 subjects provided by 6 global collaborators. A freely available public database, intended as a resource for researchers studying the immune response to SARS-CoV-2, is where the repertoires were released. Where available, HLA class I and class II types were taken from metadata supplied by the sample provider and were not determined by assay-based typing. Nearly every sample came with metadata listing a de-identified subject ID, COVID-19 status, age in years and sex. The dataset comprised deeply sampled blood TCRbeta repertoires from subjects exposed to, actively infected with, or recovered from COVID-19. Broad study findings and their caveats: The quantity of clinical and demographic metadata differed by source and by participant and was supplied without curation.

Whole blood was collected in K2EDTA tubes by collaborating institutions according to the institutions' own protocols. Collaborator samples were shipped for TCRbeta analysis as frozen whole blood, isolated PBMCs, or DNA extracted from either sample type. The CDR3, from cysteine to phenylalanine, totals 13 residues. Only the CDR3 DNA stays, 39 bases, in frame from base 1. The germline V end is reduced by 7 bases and the J end by 6 bases; junction bases left unmatched: 6. From a lookup of the germline V gene, CDR1 and CDR2 are MDHEN and SYDVKM. Notes on this clone: Its antigen is not yet known. Nothing much larger sits one base from this clone, and base qualities are not available.

The immunoSEQ Assay, a bias-controlled multiplex PCR, was used to amplify TCRbeta CDR3 regions from genomic DNA. Per the source publication's procedure: The number of nucleated cells in each sample was estimated from the amplification of reference gene primers within the assay. To quantify the absolute abundance of each unique TCRbeta CDR3 rearrangement, sequence reads were collapsed and filtered. Productive Simpson clonality was computed per sample as the square root of Simpson's diversity index over productive rearrangements. The table comes from immuneACCESS by way of TCRdb, which keeps in-frame sequences with V and J called. Part of the clones is missing from these tables; in studies checked, under half for an unresolved V gene and the rest for unknown reasons. The V and J calls and clone size are taken from that table; D and trimming were inferred from the DNA. For this sample the table gives 170,000 or so clones, of which just over 85% were detected only once. The ten largest account for roughly 7% of the sample.

The receptor was derived from a man between 45 and 60 years old with active or convalescent COVID-19. Sequences were obtained from peripheral blood. Rearrangement joined TRBV28 to TRBJ1-5; 7 central bases correspond to TRBD1. At the DNA level, the sequence is TGTGCCAGCACCGAACACAGGGGTCAGCCCCAGCATTTT. Its protein reads: CASTEHRGQPQHF.